This entry is about one T cell receptor beta chain. Its target is not known. In preparing the TRB cDNA libraries, 5' RACE with UMI labels was used. TCRdb re-called the 5' RACE reads and gives one entry per CDR3 protein, without DNA. The sample spans about 90,000 distinct CDR3 sequences; the ten largest clones claim less than 0.85%. CDR3 length: 15 residues. Germline V lookup: CDR1 PRHDT, CDR2 FYEKMQ (reference sequence). A CD45RO-CCR7+CD27+CD95- phenotype identified naive CD8+ T cells. These data come from a study of CXCR3-negative and CXCR3-positive naive CD8 T cells. Study outcomes and limitations: CXCR3-positive naive cells carried more hydrophobic TRB CDR3s than CXCR3-negative naive cells did.

This sequence was found in a human donor in good health. Some clones in this sample may be carry-over from other donors' samples. The sample comprised naive CXCR3+ CD8+ T cells from blood. Subset given: CD45RO-CCR7+CD27+CD95- naive CD8+ T cells expressing CXCR3 (TNR3+). The J gene is TRBJ2-1, the V gene TRBV13; checking the TCRdb D call of TRBD2 is not possible without DNA. Here the CDR3 reads CASSLEGRLYNEQFF.